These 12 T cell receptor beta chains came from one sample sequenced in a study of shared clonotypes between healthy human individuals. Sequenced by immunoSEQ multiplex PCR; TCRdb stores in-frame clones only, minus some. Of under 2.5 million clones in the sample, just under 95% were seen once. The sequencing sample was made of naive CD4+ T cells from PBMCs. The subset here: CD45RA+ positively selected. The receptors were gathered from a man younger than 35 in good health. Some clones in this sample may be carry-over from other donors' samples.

The CDR3 DNA reads TGTGCCTGGAGTGTAAGTATGGGGACTCATTCGGTCCAGTTCTTC. Its translation: CAWSVSMGTHSVQFF. The chain links TRBV30 to TRBJ2-1, with a weak D call TRBD2 (6 bases). CDR3 length equals 15 residues. V lost 0 bases and J 13 bases, leaving 22 bases between the germline ends. Germline V lookup: CDR1 GTSNPN, CDR2 SVGIG (reference sequence).

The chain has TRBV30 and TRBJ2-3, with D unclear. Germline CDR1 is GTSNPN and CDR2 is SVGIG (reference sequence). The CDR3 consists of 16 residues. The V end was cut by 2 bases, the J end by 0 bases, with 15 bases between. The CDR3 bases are TGTGCCTGGAGTATTGGCCAGCCCTCTAGCACAGATACGCAGTATTTT. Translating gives CAWSIGQPSSTDTQYF.

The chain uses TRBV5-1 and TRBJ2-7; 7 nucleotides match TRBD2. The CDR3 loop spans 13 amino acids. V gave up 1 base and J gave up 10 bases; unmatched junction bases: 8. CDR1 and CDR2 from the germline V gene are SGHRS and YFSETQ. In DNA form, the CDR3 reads TGCGCCAGCAGCTTGCGGGAGGATATTGGTCAGTACTTC. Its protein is CASSLREDIGQYF.

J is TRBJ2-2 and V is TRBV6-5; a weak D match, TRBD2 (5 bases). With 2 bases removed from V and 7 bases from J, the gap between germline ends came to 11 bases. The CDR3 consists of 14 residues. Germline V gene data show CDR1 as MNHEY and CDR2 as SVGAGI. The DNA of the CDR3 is TGTGCCAGCAGTTACAGTGGCCGGGGCGGGGAGCTGTTTTTT. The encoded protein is CASSYSGRGGELFF.

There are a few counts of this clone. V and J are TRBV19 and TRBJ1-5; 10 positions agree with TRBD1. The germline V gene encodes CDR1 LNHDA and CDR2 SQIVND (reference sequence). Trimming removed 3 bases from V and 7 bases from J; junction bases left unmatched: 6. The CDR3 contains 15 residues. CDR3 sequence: CASSIGRDRGQPQHF. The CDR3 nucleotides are TGTGCCAGTAGTATTGGGCGGGACAGGGGACAGCCCCAGCATTTT.

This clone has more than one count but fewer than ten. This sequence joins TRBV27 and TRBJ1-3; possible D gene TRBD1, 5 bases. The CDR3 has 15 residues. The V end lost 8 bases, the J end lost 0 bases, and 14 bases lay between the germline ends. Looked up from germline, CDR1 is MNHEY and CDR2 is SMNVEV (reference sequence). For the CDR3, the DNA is TGTGCCAGCGAATCCGCGGGGCACTCTGGAAACACCATATATTTT. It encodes CASESAGHSGNTIYF.

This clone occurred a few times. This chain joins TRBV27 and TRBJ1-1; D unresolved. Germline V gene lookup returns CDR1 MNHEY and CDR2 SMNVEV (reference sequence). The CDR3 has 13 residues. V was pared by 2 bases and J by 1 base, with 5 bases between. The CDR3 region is CASSLEGNTEAFF. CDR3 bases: TGTGCCAGCAGTTTAGAAGGGAACACTGAAGCTTTCTTT.

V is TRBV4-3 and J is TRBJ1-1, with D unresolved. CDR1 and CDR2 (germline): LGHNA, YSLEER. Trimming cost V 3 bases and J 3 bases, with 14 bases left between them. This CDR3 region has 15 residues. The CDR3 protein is CASSQEPGSDTEAFF. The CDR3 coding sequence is TGCGCCAGCAGCCAGGAACCCGGGAGTGACACTGAAGCTTTCTTT.

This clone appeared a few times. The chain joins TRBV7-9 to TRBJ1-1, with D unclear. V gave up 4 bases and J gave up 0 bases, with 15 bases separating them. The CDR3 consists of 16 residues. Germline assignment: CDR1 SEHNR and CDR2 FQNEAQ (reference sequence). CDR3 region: CASSSPAGSMNTEAFF. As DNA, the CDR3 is TGTGCCAGCAGCTCCCCGGCAGGAAGCATGAACACTGAAGCTTTCTTT.

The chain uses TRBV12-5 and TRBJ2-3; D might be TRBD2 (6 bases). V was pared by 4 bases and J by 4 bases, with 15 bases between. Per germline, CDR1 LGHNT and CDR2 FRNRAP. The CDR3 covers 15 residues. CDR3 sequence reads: CASGSGRGTADTQYF. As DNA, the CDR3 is TGTGCTAGTGGTTCGGGGCGGGGTACGGCAGATACGCAGTATTTT.

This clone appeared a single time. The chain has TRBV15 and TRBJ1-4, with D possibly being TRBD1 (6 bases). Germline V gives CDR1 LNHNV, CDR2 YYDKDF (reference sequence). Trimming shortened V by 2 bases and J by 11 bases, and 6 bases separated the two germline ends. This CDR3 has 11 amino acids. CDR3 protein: CATSRQGKLFF. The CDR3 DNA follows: TGTGCCACCAGCAGACAGGGGAAACTGTTTTTT.

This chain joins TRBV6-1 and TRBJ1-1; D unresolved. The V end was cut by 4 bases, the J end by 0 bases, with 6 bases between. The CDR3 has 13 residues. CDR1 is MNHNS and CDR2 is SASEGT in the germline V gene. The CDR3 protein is CASSAFMNTEAFF. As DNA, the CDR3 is TGTGCCAGCAGTGCCTTTATGAACACTGAAGCTTTCTTT.